The T cell receptor beta chain described here comes from a study of Graves' ophthalmopathy and Graves' hyperthyroidism. Overall study findings and caveats: The model's prediction of ophthalmopathy progression had about 70% sensitivity and 72% to 80% specificity.

The ends were cut back, 0 bases at V and 2 bases at J, with 10 bases in the middle. The CDR3 is 15 amino acids. The V gene's germline CDR1 is SGHDN and CDR2 FVKESK. As for this clonotype: What it binds is unknown.

RNA transcripts were the template, and TCR beta CDR3 regions were amplified from them. First-round RT-PCR with HTBI primers preceded a second-round multiplex PCR. TCRdb itself ran the multiplex PCR reads through MiXCR, one entry per CDR3 protein. There are some 520,000 distinct CDR3 sequences in the sample; 13% to 15% occur only once, and more than 8.5% lies in the top ten. What supplied the PBMCs was about 9.8 ml of fresh peripheral blood. The clonotype was recovered from a woman in her twenties or thirties with Graves' ophthalmopathy. The chain links TRBV14 to TRBJ1-2; unclear D gene. The sample consisted of blood. The CDR3 reads CASSQDHTPNYGYTF. In nucleotides, the CDR3 is TGTGCCAGCAGCCAAGATCATACGCCGAACTATGGCTACACCTTC. Complete variable domain (other parts from reference TRBV14 and TRBJ1-2): EAGVTQFPSHSVIEKGQTVTLRCDPISGHDNLYWYRRVMGKEIKFLLHFVKESKQDESGMPNNRFLAERTGGTYSTLKVQPAELEDSGVYFCASSQDHTPNYGYTFGSGTRLTVV.